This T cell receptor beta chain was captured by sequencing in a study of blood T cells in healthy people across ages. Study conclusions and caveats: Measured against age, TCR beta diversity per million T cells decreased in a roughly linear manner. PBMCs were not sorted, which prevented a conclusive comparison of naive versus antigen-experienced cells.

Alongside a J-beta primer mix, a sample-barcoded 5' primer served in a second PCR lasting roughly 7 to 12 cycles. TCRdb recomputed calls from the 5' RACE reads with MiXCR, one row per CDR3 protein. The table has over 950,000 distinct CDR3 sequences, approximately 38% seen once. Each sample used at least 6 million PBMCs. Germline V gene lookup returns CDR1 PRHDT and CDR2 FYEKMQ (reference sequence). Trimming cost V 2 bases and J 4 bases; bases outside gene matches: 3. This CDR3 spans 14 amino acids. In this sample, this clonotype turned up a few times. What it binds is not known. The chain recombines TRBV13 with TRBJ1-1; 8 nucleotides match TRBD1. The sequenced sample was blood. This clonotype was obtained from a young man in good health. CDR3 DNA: TGTGCCAGCAGCTTAAGCGACAGGGGCACTGAAGCTTTCTTT. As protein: CASSLSDRGTEAFF.